These 16 T cell receptor beta chains originate from one sample sequenced in a study of blood T cell repertoires in COVID-19 (TCRdb year 2020). The method was the immunoSEQ multiplex PCR assay. Held by TCRdb, this immuneACCESS table contains in-frame sequences only and omits some clones. Under half of the omission traces to an unresolved V gene where checked; the cause of the rest is unknown. The sample has hundreds of thousands of clones on record, around 92% of them singletons. Jointly, the top ten make up 2.5% to 3% of the sample. Sequencing used PBMCs or T cells enriched from blood (not recorded which). These receptors all come from a woman aged 50 to 60 who had been exposed to COVID-19.

The chain is built from TRBV18 and TRBJ2-1; a possible D gene is TRBD1 (6 bases). With 2 bases removed from V and 4 bases from J, the gap between germline ends came to 12 bases. Per the germline V gene, CDR1 is KGHSH and CDR2 is LQKENI. This CDR3 has 15 amino acids. The CDR3 DNA reads as TGTGCCAGCTCACCAACCGGGACACGTTACAATGAGCAGTTCTTC. Residues: CASSPTGTRYNEQFF.

The chain joins TRBV3-1 (or the pseudogene TRBV3-2) to TRBJ2-1; the D gene is possibly TRBD1 (5 bases). The CDR3 contains 15 residues. The germline V gene has CDR1 LGHDT and CDR2 YNNKEL (reference sequence). The V end lost 0 bases, the J end lost 4 bases, and 10 bases lay between the germline ends. CDR3 bases: TGTGCCAGCAGCCAAGAGGCGCAGGGATACAATGAGCAGTTCTTC. Its translation: CASSQEAQGYNEQFF.

The CDR3 nucleotides read TGTGCCAGCAGTCCGGACAGGGGAAGACTTGGCTACACCTTC. The encoded protein is CASSPDRGRLGYTF. V usage is TRBV2 and J usage is TRBJ1-2; TRBD1 agrees at 9 bases. CDR3 length: 14 residues. Germline V gene lookup returns CDR1 SNHLY and CDR2 FYNNEI. With V trimmed by 5 bases and J by 7 bases, 8 bases remained unmatched.

The CDR3 DNA reads as TGTGCCAGCGCAGGTAGAGGGGAGGAGAATGGCTACACCTTC. Protein sequence: CASAGRGEENGYTF. J is TRBJ1-2 and V is TRBV6-5, with D perhaps TRBD1 (5 bases). Germline V gene sequence: CDR1 MNHEY, CDR2 SVGAGI. Trimming took off 8 bases at V and 6 bases at J, with 19 bases between the two ends. The CDR3 spans 14 residues.

The chain joins TRBV28 to TRBJ2-3; 12 bases align to TRBD2. Germline assignment: CDR1 MDHEN and CDR2 SYDVKM. The CDR3 runs 17 residues. V was pared by 2 bases and J by 2 bases, with 5 bases of the junction left unmatched. CDR3 bases: TGTGCCAGCAGTTTACAAGGACTAGCGGGGCCCACAGATACGCAGTATTTT. Protein product: CASSLQGLAGPTDTQYF.

The CDR3 protein is CSVGTGDYYGYTF. In nucleotides, the CDR3 is TGCAGCGTTGGGACAGGGGATTACTATGGCTACACCTTC. The chain employs TRBV29-1 and TRBJ1-2; 9 bases match TRBD1. J lost 3 bases, V lost 4 bases, and 3 bases had no gene match. This CDR3 comprises 13 residues. Germline V gene data show CDR1 as SQVTM and CDR2 as ANQGSEA.

This chain connects TRBV6-5 to TRBJ1-1, with D maybe TRBD1 (6 bases). V shed 4 bases and J shed 4 bases, with 13 bases lying between them. Germline CDR1 reads MNHEY; CDR2 reads SVGAGI. CDR3 length equals 14 residues. CDR3 in DNA: TGTGCCAGCAGTTCGCGCAGGGGTATCACTGAAGCTTTCTTT. It is translated as CASSSRRGITEAFF.

The rearrangement uses TRBV10-3 and TRBJ1-3, with 10 bases aligning to TRBD1. Germline V gene sequence: CDR1 ENHRY, CDR2 SYGVKD. There are 16 residues in the CDR3. V lost 6 bases to trimming and J lost 3 bases; unmatched junction nucleotides: 8. Here the CDR3 reads CAISARQGAGGNTIYF. As DNA, the CDR3 is TGTGCCATCAGCGCGCGACAGGGGGCGGGTGGAAACACCATATATTTT.

The chain has TRBV28 and TRBJ1-2, with TRBD1 matching over 10 bases. CDR1 and CDR2 from the germline V gene are MDHEN and SYDVKM. This CDR3 is built from 12 residues. V lost 11 bases and J lost 13; bases outside the gene matches: 13. The chain's CDR3 is CACKGQGNGLTF. DNA of the CDR3: TGTGCCTGTAAGGGACAGGGGAATGGCCTCACCTTC.

The chain employs TRBV19 and TRBJ1-6; 10 nucleotides agree with TRBD1. V dropped 8 bases and J dropped 9; count of bases not matched to a gene: 10. The germline V gene has CDR1 LNHDA and CDR2 SQIVND (reference sequence). This CDR3 region has 15 residues. The CDR3 coding sequence is TGTGCCAGTTCTTCTGGGACAGGGGTTTCTTCACCCCTCCACTTT. Amino acids: CASSSGTGVSSPLHF.

The V and J genes are TRBV21-1 and TRBJ2-7; the table gives TRBD1 as D, unverified against the DNA. TRBV21-1 is assigned pseudogene status. The CDR3 covers 18 residues. CDR3 nucleotide sequence: TGTGCCAGCAGCAAGGGACAGGGCTCCGACCGCGACTACTACGAGCAGTACTTC. This encodes CASSKGQGSDRDYYEQYF.

The chain joins TRBV28 to TRBJ2-2, with D unclear. The CDR3 is made up of 13 amino acids. Trimming took off 5 bases at V and 1 base at J, with 5 bases between the two ends. CDR1 MDHEN and CDR2 SYDVKM come from the germline V gene. CDR3: CASSNKNTGELFF. The CDR3 nucleotides are TGTGCCAGCAGTAACAAGAACACCGGGGAGCTGTTTTTT.

The chain is built from TRBV5-1 and TRBJ1-1; TRBD1 aligns across 8 bases. J lost 0 bases, V lost 0 bases, and 4 bases had no gene match. This CDR3 is built from 16 residues. Germline values: CDR1 SGHRS, CDR2 YFSETQ. This CDR3 reads CASSLGRGLMNTEAFF. The CDR3 bases are TGCGCCAGCAGCTTGGGCAGGGGGCTCATGAACACTGAAGCTTTCTTT. The full variable domain, its missing parts supplied by reference TRBV5-1 and TRBJ1-1, is KAGVTQTPRYLIKTRGQQVTLSCSPISGHRSVSWYQQTPGQGLQFLFEYFSETQRNKGNFPGRFSGRQFSNSRSEMNVSTLELGDSALYLCASSLGRGLMNTEAFFGQGTRLTVV.

The chain employs TRBV3-1 (or the pseudogene TRBV3-2) and TRBJ1-6; D is undetermined. The CDR3 runs to 13 residues. CDR1 LGHDT and CDR2 YNNKEL come from the germline V gene (reference sequence). V was shortened by 1 base and J by 5 bases, with 3 bases between the two germline ends. CDR3 nucleotides: TGTGCCAGCAGCCAAGTCGATAATTCACCCCTCCACTTT. Protein product: CASSQVDNSPLHF.

This chain connects TRBV7-9 to TRBJ1-5; D gene uncertain. The CDR3 has 12 residues. The germline V and J ends were trimmed by 5 bases and 4 bases, with 6 bases remaining between them. In germline, CDR1 is SEHNR, CDR2 FQNEAQ (reference sequence). CDR3 nucleotide sequence: TGTGCCAGCAGCGTCAATAATCAGCCCCAGCATTTT. Amino acids: CASSVNNQPQHF.

This chain connects TRBV11-1 to TRBJ2-7, with a possible D match to TRBD1 (5 bases). Germline V lookup: CDR1 SGHAT, CDR2 FQDESV (reference sequence). V lost 5 bases to trimming and J lost 6 bases, with 14 bases between them. This CDR3 spans 13 amino acids. The CDR3 region is CASSPGHPAEQYF. The CDR3 region has the DNA TGTGCCAGCAGCCCAGGACACCCCGCCGAGCAGTACTTC. The full variable domain, its missing parts supplied by reference TRBV11-1 and TRBJ2-7, is EAEVAQSPRYKITEKSQAVAFWCDPISGHATLYWYRQILGQGPELLVQFQDESVVDDSQLPKDRFSAERLKGVDSTLKIQPAELGDSAMYLCASSPGHPAEQYFGPGTRLTVT.